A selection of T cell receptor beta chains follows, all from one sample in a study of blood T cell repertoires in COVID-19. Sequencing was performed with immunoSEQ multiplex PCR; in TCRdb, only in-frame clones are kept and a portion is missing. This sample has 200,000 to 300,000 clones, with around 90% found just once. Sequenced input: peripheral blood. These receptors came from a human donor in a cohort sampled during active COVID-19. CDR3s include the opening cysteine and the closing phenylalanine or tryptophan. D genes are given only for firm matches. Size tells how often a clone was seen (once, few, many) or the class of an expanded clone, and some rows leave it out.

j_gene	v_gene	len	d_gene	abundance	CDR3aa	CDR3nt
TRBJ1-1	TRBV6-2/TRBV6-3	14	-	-	CASSQLRRNTEAFF	TGTGCCAGCAGCCAATTGAGGAGGAACACTGAAGCTTTCTTT
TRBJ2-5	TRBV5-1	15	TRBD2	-	CASSLRASGQETQYF	TGCGCCAGCAGCTTAAGAGCTAGCGGGCAAGAGACCCAGTACTTC
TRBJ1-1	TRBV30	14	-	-	CAWSRGGTLPEAFF	TGTGCCTGGAGTAGGGGAGGTACTCTTCCTGAAGCTTTCTTT
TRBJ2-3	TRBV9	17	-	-	CASSVAPLAFGTDTQYF	TGTGCCAGCAGCGTAGCTCCCCTAGCATTCGGCACAGATACGCAGTATTTT
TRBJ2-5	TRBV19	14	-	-	CASASMGAGGTQYF	TGTGCCAGTGCCAGTATGGGAGCCGGAGGGACCCAGTACTTC
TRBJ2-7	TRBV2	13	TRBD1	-	CASRRDSVYEQYF	TGTGCCAGCAGGAGGGACAGCGTCTACGAGCAGTACTTC
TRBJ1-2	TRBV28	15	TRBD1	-	CASSIRDRRLYGYTF	TGTGCCAGCAGTATCCGGGACAGGCGCTTGTATGGCTACACCTTC
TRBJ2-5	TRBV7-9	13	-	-	CASSYGLQETQYF	TGTGCCAGCAGCTATGGACTGCAAGAGACCCAGTACTTC
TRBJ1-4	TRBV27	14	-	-	CASSLKGFNEKLFF	TGTGCCAGCAGTTTGAAGGGGTTTAATGAAAAACTGTTTTTT
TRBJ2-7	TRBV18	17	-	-	CASSSTQGSVASYEQYF	TGTGCCAGCTCATCAACGCAGGGGAGCGTCGCCTCCTACGAGCAGTACTTC
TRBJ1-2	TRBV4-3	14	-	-	CASSQESPVSGYTF	TGCGCCAGCAGCCAAGAAAGCCCGGTTAGCGGCTACACCTTC
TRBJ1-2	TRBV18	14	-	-	CASSPGEIPARYTF	TGTGCCAGCTCACCAGGAGAGATACCAGCTCGCTACACCTTC
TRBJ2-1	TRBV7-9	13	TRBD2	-	CAIAGRSYNEQFF	TGTGCCATAGCGGGGCGATCCTACAATGAGCAGTTCTTC
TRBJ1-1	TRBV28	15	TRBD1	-	CASRKGQGRNTEAFF	TGTGCCAGCAGGAAGGGACAGGGCAGAAACACTGAAGCTTTCTTT
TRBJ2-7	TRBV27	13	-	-	CASSFGQTYEQYF	TGTGCCAGCAGCTTCGGACAGACCTACGAGCAGTACTTC
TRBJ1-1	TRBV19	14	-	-	CASLRRALNTEAFF	TGTGCCAGTTTGAGGAGAGCTTTGAACACTGAAGCTTTCTTT
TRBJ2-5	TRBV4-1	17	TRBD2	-	CASSLGLAATSGETQYF	TGCGCCAGCAGCCTGGGACTAGCGGCGACCTCCGGAGAGACCCAGTACTTC
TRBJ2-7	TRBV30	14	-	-	CAWSVSRDGYEQYF	TGTGCCTGGAGTGTATCCAGGGATGGCTACGAGCAGTACTTC
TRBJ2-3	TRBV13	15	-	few	CASSSRQLLTDTQYF	TGTGCCAGCAGCTCCCGACAGCTCCTCACAGATACGCAGTATTTT
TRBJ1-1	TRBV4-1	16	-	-	CASSQETADRNTEAFF	TGCGCCAGCAGCCAAGAAACAGCGGACCGGAACACTGAAGCTTTCTTT
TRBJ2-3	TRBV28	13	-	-	CASSHSGADTQYF	TGTGCCAGCAGCCATTCAGGGGCAGATACGCAGTATTTT
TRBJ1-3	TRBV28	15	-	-	CASSLPGGPGNTIYF	TGTGCCAGCAGTTTGCCCGGGGGGCCAGGAAACACCATATATTTT
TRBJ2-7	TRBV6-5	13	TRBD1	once	CASRDRDAYEQYF	TGTGCCAGCAGGGACAGGGACGCCTACGAGCAGTACTTC
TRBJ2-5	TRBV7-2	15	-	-	CASSGQPQRQETQYF	TGTGCCAGCAGCGGACAGCCACAGAGACAAGAGACCCAGTACTTC
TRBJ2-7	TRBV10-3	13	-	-	CATTESGRGEQYF	TGTGCCACCACAGAGTCGGGGAGGGGGGAGCAGTACTTC
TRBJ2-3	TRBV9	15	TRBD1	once	CASSPRTGTTDTQYF	TGTGCCAGCAGCCCCCGGACAGGGACCACAGATACGCAGTATTTT
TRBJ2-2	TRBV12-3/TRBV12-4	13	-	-	CASNTHRTGELFF	TGTGCCAGCAACACCCATCGCACCGGGGAGCTGTTTTTT
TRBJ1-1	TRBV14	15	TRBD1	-	CASTSGGDRNTEAFF	TGTGCCAGCACCTCGGGCGGGGACAGGAACACTGAAGCTTTCTTT
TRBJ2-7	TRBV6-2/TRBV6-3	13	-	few	CASSYMAGYEQYF	TGTGCCAGCAGTTATATGGCGGGCTACGAGCAGTACTTC
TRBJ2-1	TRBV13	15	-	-	CASSLVPGAYNEQFF	TGTGCCAGCAGCTTAGTCCCGGGGGCCTACAATGAGCAGTTCTTC
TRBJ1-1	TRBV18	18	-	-	CASSSWAGVQGRDTEAFF	TGTGCCAGCTCATCATGGGCCGGGGTTCAGGGGAGGGACACTGAAGCTTTCTTT
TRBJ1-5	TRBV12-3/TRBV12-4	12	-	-	CASRQGEQPQHF	TGTGCCAGCAGGCAGGGTGAACAGCCCCAGCATTTT
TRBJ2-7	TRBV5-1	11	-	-	CASSSSYEQYF	TGCGCCAGCAGTAGTTCCTACGAGCAGTACTTC
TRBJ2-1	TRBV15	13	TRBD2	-	CATRGGNYNEQFF	TGTGCCACACGGGGGGGGAACTACAATGAGCAGTTCTTC
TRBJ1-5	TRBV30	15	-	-	CAWSAQRWGQQPQHF	TGTGCCTGGAGCGCCCAACGTTGGGGACAACAGCCCCAGCATTTT
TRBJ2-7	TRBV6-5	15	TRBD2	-	CASSPSSGRPYEQYF	TGTGCCAGCAGTCCTTCTAGCGGGCGTCCCTACGAGCAGTACTTC
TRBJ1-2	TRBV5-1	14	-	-	CASSPGGRTYGYTF	TGCGCCAGCAGCCCCGGCGGGAGAACCTATGGCTACACCTTC
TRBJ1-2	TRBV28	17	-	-	CASTTKGERFEDYGYTF	TGTGCCAGCACTACAAAGGGGGAGAGGTTCGAGGACTATGGCTACACCTTC
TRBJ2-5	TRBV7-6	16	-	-	CASSLSLAGPQETQYF	TGTGCCAGCAGCTTATCCCTTGCAGGGCCTCAAGAGACCCAGTACTTC
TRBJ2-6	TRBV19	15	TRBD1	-	CASRTGVAGANVLTF	TGTGCCAGTAGGACAGGGGTGGCTGGGGCCAACGTCCTGACTTTC
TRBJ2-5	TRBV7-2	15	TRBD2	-	CASRLAGGPQETQYF	TGTGCCAGCAGATTAGCGGGAGGCCCCCAAGAGACCCAGTACTTC
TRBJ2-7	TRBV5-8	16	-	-	CASSLEVYSSSYEQYF	TGTGCCAGCAGCTTGGAGGTCTACTCTAGCTCCTACGAGCAGTACTTC
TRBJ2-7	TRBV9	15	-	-	CASSVTSGRSYEQYF	TGTGCCAGCAGCGTTACAAGCGGACGATCCTACGAGCAGTACTTC
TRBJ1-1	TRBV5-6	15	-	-	CASSSWGGTNTEAFF	TGTGCCAGCAGCTCTTGGGGGGGCACGAACACTGAAGCTTTCTTT
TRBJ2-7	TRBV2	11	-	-	CASSVQYEQYF	TGTGCCAGCAGTGTCCAGTACGAGCAGTACTTC
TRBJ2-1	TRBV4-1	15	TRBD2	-	CASSILAGGQHEQFF	TGCGCCAGCAGTATACTAGCGGGGGGGCAGCATGAGCAGTTCTTC
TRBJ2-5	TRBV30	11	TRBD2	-	CAWRDGGSQYF	TGTGCCTGGAGGGACGGGGGGAGCCAGTACTTC
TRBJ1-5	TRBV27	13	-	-	CASSFNGGQPQHF	TGTGCCAGCAGTTTCAACGGGGGTCAGCCCCAGCATTTT